Listed below are T cell receptor beta chains from one sample, sequenced in a study of blood T cell repertoires in COVID-19. Assay used: immunoSEQ multiplex PCR; TCRdb lists only in-frame clones, some missing. The table records 88,000 or so clones, 82% of them present only once. The sample comprised peripheral blood. These receptors were collected from a man aged 80 or over with acute or convalescent COVID-19. CDR3s include the opening cysteine and the closing phenylalanine or tryptophan. The D gene is left open where the match is weak. Expanded clones are given a class, and other clones once, few, many or no size at all.

>-|TRBV7-9|-|TRBJ1-5
TGTGCCAGCAGCTCCACGGGGGGGGCGGTTCAGCCCCAGCATTTT
CASSSTGGAVQPQHF
>-|TRBV30|-|TRBJ2-7
TGTGCCTGGAGTGTATTGGGCCGAAGCTCCTACGAGCAGTACTTC
CAWSVLGRSSYEQYF
>-|TRBV4-2|-|TRBJ1-1
TGTGCCAGCAGCCACCCCGACAGGAACACTGAAGCTTTCTTT
CASSHPDRNTEAFF
>-|TRBV20-1|TRBD2|TRBJ2-1
TGCAGTGCTAGTCCATTGGGGACTAGCGGGGGATACAATGAGCAGTTCTTC
CSASPLGTSGGYNEQFF
>-|TRBV30|-|TRBJ1-1
TGTGCCTGGAAAGAGTTAATTGCTGAAGCTTTCTTT
CAWKELIAEAFF
>-|TRBV2|-|TRBJ1-2
TGTGCCAGCAGTGAACAGACCTTCGGGGGCTACACCTTC
CASSEQTFGGYTF
>-|TRBV3-1/TRBV3-2|TRBD1|TRBJ1-5
TGTGCCAGCAGCCAAGTAAGGGACAGGGGTAATCAGCCCCAGCATTTT
CASSQVRDRGNQPQHF
>-|TRBV18|TRBD1|TRBJ2-5
TGTGCCAGCTCATCCGGGACAGGCCAAGAGACCCAGTACTTC
CASSSGTGQETQYF
>-|TRBV5-1|-|TRBJ1-5
TGCGCCAGCAGCGCGGAAGGAGGGAATCAGCCCCAGCATTTT
CASSAEGGNQPQHF
>-|TRBV7-6|TRBD1|TRBJ2-1
TGTGCCAGCAGCTTAGCGGGGGGACAGGGCAACAATGAGCAGTTCTTC
CASSLAGGQGNNEQFF
>-|TRBV27|TRBD2|TRBJ2-2
TGTGCCAGCAGTTTATCACTAGCGGGGCCCGGGGAGCTGTTTTTT
CASSLSLAGPGELFF
>-|TRBV12-3/TRBV12-4|-|TRBJ2-1
TGTGCCAGCAGCCGAGGAGATGAGCAGTTCTTC
CASSRGDEQFF
>-|TRBV19|-|TRBJ1-4
TGTGCCAGTAGTATAGTCGACGGGAGGGCTAATGAAAAACTGTTTTTT
CASSIVDGRANEKLFF
>-|TRBV5-1|-|TRBJ2-2
TGCGCCAGCAGCTTATGGCAGGGAAACACCGGGGAGCTGTTTTTT
CASSLWQGNTGELFF
>-|TRBV24-1|-|TRBJ2-2
TGTGCCACCAGTGGGGGGACACCGAACACCGGGGAGCTGTTTTTT
CATSGGTPNTGELFF
>once|TRBV9|-|TRBJ1-2
TGTGCCAGCAGCGTAATGGCAGGCTATGGCTACACCTTC
CASSVMAGYGYTF
>-|TRBV6-6|-|TRBJ1-4
TGTGCCAGCAGCGACGGGAATGAAAAACTGTTTTTT
CASSDGNEKLFF
>once|TRBV19|TRBD1|TRBJ1-2
TGTGCCAGTAGCCTAACGGACAGGGGGCAATCCTATGGCTACACCTTC
CASSLTDRGQSYGYTF
>-|TRBV5-8|-|TRBJ1-6
TGTGCCAGCAGCTTGGTCGTCCAGTCAACTTCACCCCTCCACTTT
CASSLVVQSTSPLHF
>-|TRBV5-6|TRBD1|TRBJ2-4
TGTGCCAGCAGCCTGAGACAGGGTAGGGAAGTGATAGCCAAAAACATTCAGTACTTC
CASSLRQGREVIAKNIQYF
>-|TRBV28|-|TRBJ1-1
TGTGCCTCAGATGAAGCTTTCTTT
CASDEAFF
>-|TRBV4-1|TRBD2|TRBJ2-3
TGCGCCAGCAGCGTCCGGGGGGGCGGCACAGATACGCAGTATTTT
CASSVRGGGTDTQYF
>-|TRBV30|-|TRBJ2-3
TGTGCCTCCTATGCTACGGAGGGAAGCACAGATACGCAGTATTTT
CASYATEGSTDTQYF